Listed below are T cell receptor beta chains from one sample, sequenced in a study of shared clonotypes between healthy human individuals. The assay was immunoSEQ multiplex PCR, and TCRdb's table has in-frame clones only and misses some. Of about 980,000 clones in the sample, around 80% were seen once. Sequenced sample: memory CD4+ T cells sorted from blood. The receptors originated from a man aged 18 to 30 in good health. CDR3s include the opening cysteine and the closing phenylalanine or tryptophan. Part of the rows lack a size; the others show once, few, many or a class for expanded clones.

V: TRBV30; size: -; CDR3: CAWSGRVGETQYF
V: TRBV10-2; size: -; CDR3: CASSEGAGTGMSTIYF
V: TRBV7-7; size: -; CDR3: CASSLRSYTDTQYF
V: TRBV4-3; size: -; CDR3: CASSQDLVQRLETQYF
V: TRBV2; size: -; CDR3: CATGADTGELFF
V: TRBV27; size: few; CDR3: CASSLGGGGGYEQYF
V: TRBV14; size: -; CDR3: CASSQVLDRYSPLHF
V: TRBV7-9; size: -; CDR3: CASSREGNSPLHF
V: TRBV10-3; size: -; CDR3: CAIGAGNQETQYF
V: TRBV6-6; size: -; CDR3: CASSYSISYEQYF
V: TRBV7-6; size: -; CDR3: CASSPLKGQGVVNTEAFF
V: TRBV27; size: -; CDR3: CASSGQGAVGGYTF
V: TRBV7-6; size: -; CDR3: CASSKGLSYEQYF
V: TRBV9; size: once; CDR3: CASSVGVYQETQYF
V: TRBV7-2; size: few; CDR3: CASSLGGRVDTQYF
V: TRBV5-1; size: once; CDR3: CASSLGSQGLYEQYF
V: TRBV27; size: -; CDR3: CASSTPGVAGVNEQFF
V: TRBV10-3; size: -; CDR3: CAISGTGSYEQYF
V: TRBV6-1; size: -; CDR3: CASSGGGSKNIQYF
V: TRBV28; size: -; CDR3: CASGGGETQYF
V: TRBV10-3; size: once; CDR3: CAISGLAGGQETQYF
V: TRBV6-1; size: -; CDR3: CASSDDRGKGTQYF
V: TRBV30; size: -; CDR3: CAWSVRRGTAYNEQFF
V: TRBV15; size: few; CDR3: CATSRDQGSLSSGNTIYF
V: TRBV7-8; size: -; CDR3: CASSSSTSGRADTQYF
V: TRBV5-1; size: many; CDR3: CASSKEAGLGTEAFF
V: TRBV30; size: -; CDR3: CAWSVRPETQYF